This T cell receptor beta chain derives from a study of OX40 agonist ivuxolimab in advanced cancers. With 0 bases removed from V and 7 bases from J, the gap between germline ends came to 10 bases. The germline V gene encodes CDR1 MNHEY and CDR2 SVGAGI. This CDR3 is built from 15 residues. Assay used: immunoSEQ multiplex PCR; TCRdb lists only in-frame clones, some missing. The sample records about 78,000 clones, 85% to 95% being singletons. With respect to this clone: Antigen unknown.

The study's findings and limits: Antigen specificity remained undetermined for the expanded peripheral T cells.

Sample: CD4+ or CD8+ T cells sorted from blood, taken in a trial of the OX40 agonist ivuxolimab. The receptor was derived from an adult with an advanced solid tumor such as melanoma, head and neck, liver or kidney cancer. This chain joins TRBV6-5 and TRBJ1-6; TRBD1 might be the D (6 bases). The CDR3 here is CASSYSGTTNSPLHF. The CDR3 DNA reads as TGTGCCAGCAGTTACTCAGGGACAACGAATTCACCCCTCCACTTT.